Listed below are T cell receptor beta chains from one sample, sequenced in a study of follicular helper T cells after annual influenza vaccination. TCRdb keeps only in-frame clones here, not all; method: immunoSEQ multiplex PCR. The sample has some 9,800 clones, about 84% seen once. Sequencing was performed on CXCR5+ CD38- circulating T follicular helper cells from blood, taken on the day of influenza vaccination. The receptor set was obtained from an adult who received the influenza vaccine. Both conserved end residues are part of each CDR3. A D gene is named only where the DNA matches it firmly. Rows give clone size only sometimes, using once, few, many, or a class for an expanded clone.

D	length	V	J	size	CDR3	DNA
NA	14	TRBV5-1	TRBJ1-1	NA	CASSFDRMGSEAFF	TGCGCCAGCAGCTTCGACAGGATGGGGTCTGAAGCTTTCTTT
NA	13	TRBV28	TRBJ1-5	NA	CASSLGTRQPQHF	TGTGCCAGCAGTTTAGGAACCCGGCAGCCCCAGCATTTT
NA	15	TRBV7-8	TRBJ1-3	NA	CASSPRAGAGNTIYF	TGTGCCAGCAGCCCCCGGGCGGGGGCTGGAAACACCATATATTTT
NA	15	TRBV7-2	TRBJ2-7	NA	CASSLMGQSSYEQYF	TGTGCCAGCAGCTTAATGGGCCAGAGCTCCTACGAGCAGTACTTC
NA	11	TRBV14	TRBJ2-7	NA	CASSQDRVVYF	TGTGCCAGCAGCCAAGACAGGGTCGTTTACTTC
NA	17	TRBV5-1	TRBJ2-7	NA	CASSLFGYNTHSYEQYF	TGCGCCAGCAGCTTGTTTGGCTATAACACCCACTCCTACGAGCAGTACTTC
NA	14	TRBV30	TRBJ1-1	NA	CAWQSFRVVTEAFF	TGTGCCTGGCAGTCGTTCAGGGTAGTCACTGAAGCTTTCTTT
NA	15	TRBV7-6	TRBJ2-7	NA	CASSLESGASYEQYF	TGTGCCAGCAGCTTAGAGTCGGGGGCCTCCTACGAGCAGTACTTC
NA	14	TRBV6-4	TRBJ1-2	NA	CARGGGGIFYGYTF	TGTGCCAGAGGAGGCGGTGGGATTTTCTATGGCTACACCTTC
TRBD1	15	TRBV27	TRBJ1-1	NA	CASSPYQGEWAEAFF	TGTGCCAGCAGTCCATATCAGGGGGAGTGGGCTGAAGCTTTCTTT
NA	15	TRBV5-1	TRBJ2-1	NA	CASSLDGNTHNEQFF	TGCGCCAGCAGCTTGGATGGGAACACACACAATGAGCAGTTCTTC
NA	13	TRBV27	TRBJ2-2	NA	CASSPPRTGELFF	TGTGCCAGCAGTCCCCCGAGAACCGGGGAGCTGTTTTTT
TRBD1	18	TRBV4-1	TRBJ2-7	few	CASSQPSWLGQGSYEQYF	TGCGCCAGCAGCCAACCGAGTTGGCTGGGACAGGGGTCCTACGAGCAGTACTTC
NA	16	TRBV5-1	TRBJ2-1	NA	CASSFDSLSSYNEQFF	TGCGCCAGCAGCTTTGACAGCCTAAGCTCCTACAATGAGCAGTTCTTC
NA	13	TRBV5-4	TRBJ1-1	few	CASSQDRNTEAFF	TGTGCCAGCAGCCAGGACAGGAACACTGAAGCTTTCTTT
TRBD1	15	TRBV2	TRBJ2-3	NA	CASKVDRGLVDTQYF	TGTGCCAGCAAGGTAGACAGGGGGCTCGTAGATACGCAGTATTTT
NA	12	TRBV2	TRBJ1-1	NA	CASSMVNTEAFF	TGTGCCAGCAGTATGGTGAACACTGAAGCTTTCTTT
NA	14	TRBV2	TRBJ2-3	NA	CASTSPGSTDTQYF	TGTGCCAGCACCTCGCCGGGTAGCACAGATACGCAGTATTTT
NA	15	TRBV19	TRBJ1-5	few	CASTKQRAPNQPQHF	TGTGCCAGTACCAAGCAAAGGGCCCCGAATCAGCCCCAGCATTTT
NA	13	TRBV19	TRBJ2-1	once	CASSHRDLNEQFF	TGTGCCAGTAGTCACCGCGACCTCAATGAGCAGTTCTTC
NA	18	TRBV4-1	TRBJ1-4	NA	CASSQIAGVLATNEKLFF	TGCGCCAGCAGCCAAATTGCAGGGGTACTGGCAACTAATGAAAAACTGTTTTTT
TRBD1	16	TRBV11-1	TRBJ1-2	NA	CASSPRQGASYYGYTF	TGTGCCAGCAGCCCAAGACAGGGGGCGAGCTACTATGGCTACACCTTC
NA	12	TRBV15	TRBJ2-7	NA	CATSRYGGEQYF	TGTGCCACCAGCAGATACGGGGGCGAGCAGTACTTC
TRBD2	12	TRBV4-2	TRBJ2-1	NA	CASSLAGVEQFF	TGTGCCAGCAGTTTAGCGGGAGTTGAGCAGTTCTTC
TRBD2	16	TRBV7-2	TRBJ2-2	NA	CASSPMTSGSTGELFF	TGTGCCAGCAGCCCGATGACTAGCGGGAGTACCGGGGAGCTGTTTTTT
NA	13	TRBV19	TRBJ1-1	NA	CASSSWAGTEAFF	TGTGCCAGTAGTAGTTGGGCGGGAACTGAAGCTTTCTTT
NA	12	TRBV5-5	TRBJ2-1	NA	CASSRGVYEQFF	TGTGCCAGCAGCCGAGGTGTTTATGAGCAGTTCTTC
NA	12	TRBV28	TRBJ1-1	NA	CASGALNTEAFF	TGTGCCAGCGGGGCATTAAACACTGAAGCTTTCTTT
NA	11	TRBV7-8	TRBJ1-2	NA	CASSQRTVYVF	TGTGCCAGCAGTCAGCGGACTGTCTATGTCTTC
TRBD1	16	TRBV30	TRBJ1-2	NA	CAWTHSGDRGVRGYTF	TGTGCCTGGACTCACTCGGGGGACAGGGGAGTGAGAGGCTACACCTTC
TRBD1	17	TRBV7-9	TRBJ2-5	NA	CASSLVRIRDRQETQYF	TGTGCCAGCAGCTTAGTACGGATCCGGGACAGACAAGAGACCCAGTACTTC
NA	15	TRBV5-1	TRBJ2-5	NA	CASSLQAGYEETQYF	TGCGCCAGCAGCTTGCAGGCAGGGTATGAAGAGACCCAGTACTTC
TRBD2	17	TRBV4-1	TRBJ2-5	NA	CASSQLGGGRVRETQYF	TGCGCCAGCAGCCAATTGGGGGGCGGGAGGGTGCGAGAGACCCAGTACTTC
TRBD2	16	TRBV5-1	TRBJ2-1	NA	CASSLGSGGGGDEQFF	TGCGCCAGCAGCTTGGGATCTGGCGGGGGGGGCGATGAGCAGTTCTTC
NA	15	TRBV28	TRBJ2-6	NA	CASSQVRAGANVLTF	TGTGCCAGCAGTCAGGTTCGGGCGGGGGCCAACGTCCTGACTTTC
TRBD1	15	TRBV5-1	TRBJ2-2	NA	CASSFRDSNTGELFF	TGCGCCAGCAGCTTCCGGGACAGTAACACCGGGGAGCTGTTTTTT
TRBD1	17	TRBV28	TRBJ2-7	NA	CASSVPFSGQGAYEQYF	TGTGCCAGCAGTGTCCCTTTTTCGGGACAGGGGGCTTACGAGCAGTACTTC
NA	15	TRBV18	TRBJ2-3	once	CASSPELLLTDTQYF	TGTGCCAGCTCACCGGAACTTCTCCTCACAGATACGCAGTATTTT
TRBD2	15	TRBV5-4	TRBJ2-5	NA	CASSLSGTFQETQYF	TGTGCCAGCAGCTTGAGCGGGACCTTCCAAGAGACCCAGTACTTC